The TCR beta chain under discussion was sequenced for a study of cytomegalovirus exposure and HLA in healthy donors. Turning to the study itself: Genotyping of about 400 donors showed that 70% to 90% belonged to the Caucasian-associated ancestry cluster.

Details on this clone: The antigen is not known.

Use of 60 Vbeta and 13 Jbeta primers characterized the PCR. The assay was immunoSEQ multiplex PCR, and TCRdb's table has in-frame clones only and misses some. In the table there are about 72,000 clones, 65% to 70% of which are singletons. Study-wide results and caveats: A later analysis reportedly found fewer N-insertions in an Asian-associated ancestry cluster than the roughly 670-donor mean. It has been reported that TCR beta sequences accurately predicted the HLA-A and HLA-B alleles of most subjects. With DRB1 most and HLA-C fewest, TCR association rates differed between HLA loci in a later analysis.

V shed 8 bases and J 3 bases; nucleotides not matched to a gene: 3. The CDR3 length is 13 residues. Germline assignment: CDR1 WNHNN and CDR2 SYGVQD (reference sequence). The chain uses TRBV10-1 and TRBJ2-3; 9 positions match TRBD1. This clonotype was sampled from a man aged 40-49 years in good health and CMV-seropositive. Source material: PBMCs. CDR3 coding DNA: TGCGCCAGCGGAGGACAGGGGACAGATACGCAGTATTTT. The encoded protein is CASGGQGTDTQYF.